These T cell receptor beta chains were read from a single sample in a study of blood T cell repertoires in COVID-19. TCRdb's copy holds only in-frame clones and misses some; the assay was immunoSEQ multiplex PCR. Among 150,000 to 200,000 clones, roughly 87% were seen once, and the ten largest hold around 1.2%. The sample was PBMCs or T cells enriched from blood (not recorded which). The receptors were sampled from a human donor with acute COVID-19. The donor label of this sample is uncertain. CDR3s include the opening cysteine and the closing phenylalanine or tryptophan. A D gene is named only where the DNA matches it firmly.

V,J,D,CDR3,DNA
TRBV4-1,TRBJ2-3,.,CASSHLGGPLSDTDTQYF,TGCGCCAGCAGCCATCTCGGGGGGCCCCTTAGTGACACAGATACGCAGTATTTT
TRBV3-1/TRBV3-2,TRBJ2-5,TRBD1,CASSQEGQGTQYF,TGTGCCAGCAGCCAAGAAGGACAGGGGACCCAGTACTTC
TRBV3-1/TRBV3-2,TRBJ2-3,.,CASSPDSSTDTQYF,TGTGCCAGCAGCCCCGACTCGAGCACAGATACGCAGTATTTT
TRBV7-2,TRBJ1-6,.,CASGQNSPLHF,TGTGCCAGCGGACAGAATTCACCCCTCCACTTT
TRBV6-5,TRBJ2-7,.,CASSYRAGGPYEQYF,TGTGCCAGCAGTTACCGGGCTGGAGGCCCCTACGAGCAGTACTTC
TRBV10-3,TRBJ2-2,TRBD2,CAISGVSGDTGELFF,TGTGCCATCAGTGGGGTTAGCGGGGACACCGGGGAGCTGTTTTTT
TRBV5-8,TRBJ2-1,TRBD1,CASSLEQGYEQFF,TGTGCCAGCAGCTTGGAACAGGGGTATGAGCAGTTCTTC
TRBV10-3,TRBJ1-2,.,CAAGLAGYTF,TGTGCCGCTGGTTTGGCTGGCTACACCTTC
TRBV4-1,TRBJ1-1,TRBD1,CASSQAPRGDRGPEAFF,TGCGCCAGCAGCCAAGCCCCTCGAGGGGACAGGGGGCCTGAAGCTTTCTTT
TRBV19,TRBJ2-3,.,CATSTADTQYF,TGTGCCACTTCAACAGCAGATACGCAGTATTTT
TRBV2,TRBJ2-7,TRBD1,CASIERDSRSYEQYF,TGTGCCAGCATCGAGAGGGACAGCCGCTCCTACGAGCAGTACTTC
TRBV30,TRBJ1-5,.,CAWSVHSNQPQHF,TGTGCCTGGAGTGTACATAGCAATCAGCCCCAGCATTTT
TRBV7-9,TRBJ1-1,.,CASSLRGREAFF,TGTGCCAGCAGCCTCAGGGGCCGTGAAGCTTTCTTT